This is a list of T cell receptor beta chains from one sample in a study of OX40 agonist ivuxolimab in advanced cancers. The assay was immunoSEQ multiplex PCR, and TCRdb's table has in-frame clones only and misses some. The table has fewer than 75,000 clones, roughly 87% seen once. This specimen was CD4+ or CD8+ T cells sorted from blood, taken in a trial of the OX40 agonist ivuxolimab. The receptors stem from an adult with an advanced solid tumor such as melanoma, head and neck, liver or kidney cancer. Both conserved end residues are part of each CDR3. Fields, in order: V gene, D gene, J gene, CDR3 protein. The D gene is left open where the match is weak.

>TRBV4-3|NA|TRBJ2-2
CASSLMAGELFF
>TRBV6-1|TRBD1|TRBJ2-7
CASSETGTYEQYF
>TRBV5-5|NA|TRBJ2-7
CASTQGAYEQYF
>TRBV30|NA|TRBJ1-1
CAWSVSGDTEAFF
>TRBV5-1|TRBD1|TRBJ1-5
CASSLGGQGDQPQHF
>TRBV2|TRBD1|TRBJ1-1
CANPQGQGTTEAFF
>TRBV19|TRBD2|TRBJ2-7
CASSMSSGRLAGVYEQYF
>TRBV6-1|NA|TRBJ2-3
CASSEAFNTQYF
>TRBV6-5|NA|TRBJ1-3
CASSSAGQNGNTIYF
>TRBV5-1|NA|TRBJ2-3
CASSLGTSRRVTDTQYF
>TRBV5-4|TRBD1|TRBJ1-3
CASSDGTAVAGNTIYF
>TRBV5-1|TRBD1|TRBJ2-5
CASSLQPGGRGETQYF
>TRBV4-2|TRBD1|TRBJ1-4
CASSQDTPRGKNEKLFF